This T cell receptor beta chain was sequenced during a study of control samples from healthy donors and cancer patients. The germline V gene has CDR1 MNHEY and CDR2 SVGAGI. The CDR3 extends over 15 amino acids. With 0 bases removed from V and 1 base from J, the gap between germline ends came to 9 bases. The protocol was immunoSEQ multiplex PCR, while the TCRdb copy is restricted to in-frame clones and leaves out a portion. The repertoire consists of fewer than 90,000 clones, with roughly 94% occurring once and the leading ten covering about 6%. Only one count was recorded for this clone. The clonotype originates from a woman aged 40 to 50 in good health. The sequenced sample was blood. The chain combines TRBV6-5 with TRBJ1-1; unclear D gene. The CDR3 sequence: CASSYSVVGNTEAFF. For the CDR3, the DNA is TGTGCCAGCAGTTACTCGGTAGTGGGGAACACTGAAGCTTTCTTT.